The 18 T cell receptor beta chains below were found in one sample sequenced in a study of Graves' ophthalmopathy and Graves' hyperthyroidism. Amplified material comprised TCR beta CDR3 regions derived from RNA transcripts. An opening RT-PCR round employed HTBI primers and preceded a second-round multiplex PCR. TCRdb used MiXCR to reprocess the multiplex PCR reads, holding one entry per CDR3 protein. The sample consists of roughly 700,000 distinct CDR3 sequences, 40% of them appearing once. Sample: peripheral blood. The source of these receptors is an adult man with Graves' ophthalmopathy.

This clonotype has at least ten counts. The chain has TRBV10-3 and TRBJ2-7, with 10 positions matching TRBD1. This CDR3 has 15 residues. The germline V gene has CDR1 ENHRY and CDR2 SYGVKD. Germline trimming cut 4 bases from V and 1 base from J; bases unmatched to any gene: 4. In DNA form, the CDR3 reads TGTGCCATCAGTGCTCTGGGACAGGGGTCCTACGAGCAGTACTTC. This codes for CAISALGQGSYEQYF.

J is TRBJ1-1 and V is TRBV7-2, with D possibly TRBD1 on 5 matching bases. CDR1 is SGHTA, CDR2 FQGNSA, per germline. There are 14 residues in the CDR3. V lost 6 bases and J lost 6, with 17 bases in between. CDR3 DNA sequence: TGTGCCAGCAGTTACCGCGGGGCTGTTCCTGAAGCTTTCTTT. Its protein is CASSYRGAVPEAFF.

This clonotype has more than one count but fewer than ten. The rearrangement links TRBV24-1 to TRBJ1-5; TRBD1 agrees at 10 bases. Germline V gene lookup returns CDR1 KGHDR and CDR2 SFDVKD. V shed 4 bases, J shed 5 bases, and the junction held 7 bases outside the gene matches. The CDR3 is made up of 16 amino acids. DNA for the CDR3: TGTGCCACCAGTGACGGCCCAGGGACAGGGGATCAGCCCCAGCATTTT. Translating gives CATSDGPGTGDQPQHF.

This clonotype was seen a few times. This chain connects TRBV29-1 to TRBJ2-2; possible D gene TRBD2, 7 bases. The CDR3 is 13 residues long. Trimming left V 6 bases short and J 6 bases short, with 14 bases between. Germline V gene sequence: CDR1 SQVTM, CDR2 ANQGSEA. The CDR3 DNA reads TGCAGCGTCGAGGGGGGGGTTCCCGGGGAGCTGTTTTTT. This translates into CSVEGGVPGELFF.

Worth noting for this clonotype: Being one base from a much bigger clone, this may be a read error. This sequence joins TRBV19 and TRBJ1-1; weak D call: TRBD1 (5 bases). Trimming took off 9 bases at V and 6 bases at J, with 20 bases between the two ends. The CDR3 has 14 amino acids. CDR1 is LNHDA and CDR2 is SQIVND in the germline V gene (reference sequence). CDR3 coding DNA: TGTGCCAGCCGGACGAGGCAGGGCATCGCTGAAGCTTTCTTT. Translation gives CASRTRQGIAEAFF.

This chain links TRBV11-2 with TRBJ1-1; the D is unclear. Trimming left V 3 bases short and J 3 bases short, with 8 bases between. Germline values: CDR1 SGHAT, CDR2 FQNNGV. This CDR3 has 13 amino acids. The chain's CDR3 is CASSFWEDTEAFF. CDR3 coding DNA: TGTGCCAGCAGCTTCTGGGAGGACACTGAAGCTTTCTTT.

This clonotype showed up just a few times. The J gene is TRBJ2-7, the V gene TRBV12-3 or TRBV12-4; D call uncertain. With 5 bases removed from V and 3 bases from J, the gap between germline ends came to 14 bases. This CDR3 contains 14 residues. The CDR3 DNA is TGTGCCAGCAGTCTAAATGTAGGGATCTACGAGCAGTACTTC. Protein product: CASSLNVGIYEQYF.

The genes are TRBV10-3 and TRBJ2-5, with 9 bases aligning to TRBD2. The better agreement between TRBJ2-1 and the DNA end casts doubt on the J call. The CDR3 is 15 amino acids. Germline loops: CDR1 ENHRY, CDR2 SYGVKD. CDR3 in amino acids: CAISDLSSGNHEQFF. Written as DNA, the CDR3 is TGTGCCATCAGTGATCTATCTAGCGGGAACCATGAGCAGTTCTTC.

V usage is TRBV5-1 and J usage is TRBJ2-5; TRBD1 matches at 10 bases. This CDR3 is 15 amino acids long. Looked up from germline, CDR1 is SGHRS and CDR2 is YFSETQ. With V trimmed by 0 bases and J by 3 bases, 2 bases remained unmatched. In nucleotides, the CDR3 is TGCGCCAGCAGCTTGGAGACAGGGGGCGAAGAGACCCAGTACTTC. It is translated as CASSLETGGEETQYF.

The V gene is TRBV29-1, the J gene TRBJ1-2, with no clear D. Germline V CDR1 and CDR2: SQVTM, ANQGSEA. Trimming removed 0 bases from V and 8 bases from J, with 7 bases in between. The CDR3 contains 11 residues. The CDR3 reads CSVEEREGYTF. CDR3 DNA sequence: TGCAGCGTTGAAGAGAGGGAGGGCTACACCTTC.

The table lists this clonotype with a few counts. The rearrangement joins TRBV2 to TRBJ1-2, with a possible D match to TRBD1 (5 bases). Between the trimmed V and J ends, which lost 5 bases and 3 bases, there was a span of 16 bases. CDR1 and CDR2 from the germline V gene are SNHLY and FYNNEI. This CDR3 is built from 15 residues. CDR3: CASSYPAEGHYGYTF. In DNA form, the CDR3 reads TGTGCCAGCAGTTACCCTGCCGAGGGACACTATGGCTACACCTTC.

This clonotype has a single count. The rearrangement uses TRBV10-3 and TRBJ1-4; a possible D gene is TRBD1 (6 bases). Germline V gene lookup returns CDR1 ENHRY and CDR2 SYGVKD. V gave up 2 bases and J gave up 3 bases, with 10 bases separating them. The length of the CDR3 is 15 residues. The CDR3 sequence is CAISEVGAANEKLFF. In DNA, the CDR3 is TGTGCCATCAGTGAGGTGGGGGCGGCTAATGAAAAACTGTTTTTT.

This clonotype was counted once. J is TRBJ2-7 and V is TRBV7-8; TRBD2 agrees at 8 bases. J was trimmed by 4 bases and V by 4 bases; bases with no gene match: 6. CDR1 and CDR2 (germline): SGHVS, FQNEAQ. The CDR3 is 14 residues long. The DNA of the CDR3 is TGTGCCAGCAGCTCGGAGCGGGAGTTTTACGAGCAGTACTTC. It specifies CASSSEREFYEQYF.

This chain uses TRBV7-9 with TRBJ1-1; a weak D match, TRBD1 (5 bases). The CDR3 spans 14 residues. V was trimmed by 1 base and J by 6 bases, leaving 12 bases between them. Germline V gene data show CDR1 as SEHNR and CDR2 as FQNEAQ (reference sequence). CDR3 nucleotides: TGTGCCAGCAGCTTAGGGTCAGGGTTTCCTGAAGCTTTCTTT. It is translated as CASSLGSGFPEAFF.

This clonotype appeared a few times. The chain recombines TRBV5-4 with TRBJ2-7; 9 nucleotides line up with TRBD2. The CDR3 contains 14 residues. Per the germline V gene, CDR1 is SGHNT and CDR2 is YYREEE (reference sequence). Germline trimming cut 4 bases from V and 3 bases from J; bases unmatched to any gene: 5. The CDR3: CASSLAGTYYEQYF. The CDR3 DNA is TGTGCCAGCAGCCTAGCGGGAACTTACTACGAGCAGTACTTC.

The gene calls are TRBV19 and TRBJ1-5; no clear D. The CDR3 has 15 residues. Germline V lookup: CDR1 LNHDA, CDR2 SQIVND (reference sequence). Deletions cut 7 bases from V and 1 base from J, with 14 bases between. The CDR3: CASINGLGSNQPQHF. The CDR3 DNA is TGTGCCAGTATCAACGGGCTCGGGAGCAATCAGCCCCAGCATTTT.

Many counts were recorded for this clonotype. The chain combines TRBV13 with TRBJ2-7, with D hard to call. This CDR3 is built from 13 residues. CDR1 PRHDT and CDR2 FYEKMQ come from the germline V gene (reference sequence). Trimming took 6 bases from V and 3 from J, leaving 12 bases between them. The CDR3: CASSMGGSYEQYF. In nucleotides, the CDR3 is TGTGCCAGCAGTATGGGCGGAAGCTACGAGCAGTACTTC.

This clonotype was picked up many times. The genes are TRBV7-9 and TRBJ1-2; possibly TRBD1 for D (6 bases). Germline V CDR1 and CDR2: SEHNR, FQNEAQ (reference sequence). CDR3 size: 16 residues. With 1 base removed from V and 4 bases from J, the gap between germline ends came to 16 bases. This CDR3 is CASSLGLGGRAYGYTF. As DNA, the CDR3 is TGTGCCAGCAGCTTAGGCTTGGGGGGCCGTGCCTATGGCTACACCTTC.